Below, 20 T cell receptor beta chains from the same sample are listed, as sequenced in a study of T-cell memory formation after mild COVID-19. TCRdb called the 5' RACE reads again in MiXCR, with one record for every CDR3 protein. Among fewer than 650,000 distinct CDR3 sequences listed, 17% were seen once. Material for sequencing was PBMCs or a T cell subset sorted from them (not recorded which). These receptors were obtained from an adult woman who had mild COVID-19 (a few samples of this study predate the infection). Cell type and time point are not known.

CDR3 sequence reads: CATGRGRSEQFF. DNA for the CDR3: TGTGCCACCGGCCGCGGGAGGTCGGAGCAGTTCTTC. This rearrangement joins TRBV24-1 to TRBJ2-1; TRBD2 matches 8 bases. There are 12 residues in the CDR3. V lost 9 bases to trimming and J lost 10 bases; unmatched junction nucleotides: 7. Germline V gene sequence: CDR1 KGHDR, CDR2 SFDVKD.

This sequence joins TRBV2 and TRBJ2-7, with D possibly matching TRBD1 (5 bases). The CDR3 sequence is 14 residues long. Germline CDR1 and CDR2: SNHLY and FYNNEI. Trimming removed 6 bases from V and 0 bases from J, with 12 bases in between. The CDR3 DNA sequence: TGTGCCAGCAGCATCGACAGTTACTCCTACGAGCAGTACTTC. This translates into CASSIDSYSYEQYF. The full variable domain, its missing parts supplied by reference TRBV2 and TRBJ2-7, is EPEVTQTPSHQVTQMGQEVILRCVPISNHLYFYWYRQILGQKVEFLVSFYNNEISEKSEIFDDQFSVERPDGSNFTLKIRSTKLEDSAMYFCASSIDSYSYEQYFGPGTRLTVT.

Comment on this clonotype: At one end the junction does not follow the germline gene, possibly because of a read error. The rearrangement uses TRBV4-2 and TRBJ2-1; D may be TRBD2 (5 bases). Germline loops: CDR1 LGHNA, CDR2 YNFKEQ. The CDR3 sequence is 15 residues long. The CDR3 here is CASSPKGDSYDEQFF. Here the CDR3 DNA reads TGTGCCAGCAGCCCGAAGGGAGACTCCTACGATGAGCAGTTCTTC.

CDR3 loop: CSARDWASGGETQYF. The CDR3 bases are TGCAGTGCTAGAGATTGGGCTAGCGGGGGGGAGACCCAGTACTTC. V and J are TRBV20-1 and TRBJ2-5; 11 nucleotides line up with TRBD2. The V gene's germline CDR1 is DFQATT and CDR2 SNEGSKA (reference sequence). The CDR3 totals 15 residues. Trimming at V came to 0 bases and at J to 5 bases, leaving 5 bases not matched to a gene.

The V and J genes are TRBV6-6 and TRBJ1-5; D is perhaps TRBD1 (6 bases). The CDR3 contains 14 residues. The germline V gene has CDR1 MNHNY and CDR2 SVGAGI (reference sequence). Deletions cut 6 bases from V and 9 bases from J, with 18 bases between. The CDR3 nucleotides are TGTGCCAGCAGGCTTCAGGGGACCCAAGGGCCCCAGCATTTT. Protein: CASRLQGTQGPQHF.

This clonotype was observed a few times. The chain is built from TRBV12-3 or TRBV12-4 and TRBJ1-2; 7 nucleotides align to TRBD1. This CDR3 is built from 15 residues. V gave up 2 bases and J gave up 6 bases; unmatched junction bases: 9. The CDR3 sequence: CASSLRAGGIHGYTF. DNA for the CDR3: TGTGCCAGCAGTTTAAGGGCAGGGGGAATCCATGGCTACACCTTC.

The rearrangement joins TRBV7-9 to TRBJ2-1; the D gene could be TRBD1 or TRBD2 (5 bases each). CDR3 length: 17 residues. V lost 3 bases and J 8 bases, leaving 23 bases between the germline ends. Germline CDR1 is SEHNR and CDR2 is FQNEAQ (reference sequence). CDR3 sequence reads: CASSLGRDTMLADEQFF. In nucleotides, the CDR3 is TGTGCCAGCAGCTTGGGACGTGACACCATGCTTGCCGATGAGCAGTTCTTC.

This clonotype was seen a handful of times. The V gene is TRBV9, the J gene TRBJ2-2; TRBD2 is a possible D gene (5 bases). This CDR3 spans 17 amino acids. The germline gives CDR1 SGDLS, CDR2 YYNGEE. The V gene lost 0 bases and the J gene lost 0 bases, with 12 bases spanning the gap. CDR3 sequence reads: CASSVAIGRANTGELFF. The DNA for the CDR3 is TGTGCCAGCAGCGTAGCCATCGGGCGGGCGAACACCGGGGAGCTGTTTTTT.

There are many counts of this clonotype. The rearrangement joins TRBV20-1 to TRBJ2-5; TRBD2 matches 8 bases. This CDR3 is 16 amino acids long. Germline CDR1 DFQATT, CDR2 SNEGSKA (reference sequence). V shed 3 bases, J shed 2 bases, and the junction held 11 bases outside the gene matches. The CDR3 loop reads CSASSLGRGEQETQYF. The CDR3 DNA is TGCAGTGCTAGTTCCCTCGGGCGGGGGGAACAAGAGACCCAGTACTTC.

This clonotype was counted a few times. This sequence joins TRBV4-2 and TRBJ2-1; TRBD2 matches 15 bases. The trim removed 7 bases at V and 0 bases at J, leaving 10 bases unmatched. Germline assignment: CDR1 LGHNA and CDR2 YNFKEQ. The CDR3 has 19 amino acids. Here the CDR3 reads CASTRTSGGAPRSYNEQFF. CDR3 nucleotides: TGTGCCAGCACCAGGACTAGCGGGGGGGCCCCCCGCTCCTACAATGAGCAGTTCTTC.

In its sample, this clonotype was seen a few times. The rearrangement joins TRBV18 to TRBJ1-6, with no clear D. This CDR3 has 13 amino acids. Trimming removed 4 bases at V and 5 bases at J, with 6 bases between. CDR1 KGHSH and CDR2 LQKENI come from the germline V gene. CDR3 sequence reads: CASSRADNSPLHF. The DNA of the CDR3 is TGTGCCAGCTCACGGGCTGATAATTCACCCCTCCACTTT.

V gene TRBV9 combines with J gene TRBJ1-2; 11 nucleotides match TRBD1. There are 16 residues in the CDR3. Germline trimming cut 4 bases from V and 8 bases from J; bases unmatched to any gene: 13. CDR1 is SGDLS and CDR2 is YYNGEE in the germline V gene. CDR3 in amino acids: CASSLEVGQGAWGYTF. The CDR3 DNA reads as TGTGCCAGCAGCCTTGAGGTCGGACAGGGGGCTTGGGGCTACACCTTC. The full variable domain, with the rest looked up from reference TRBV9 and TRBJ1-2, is DSGVTQTPKHLITATGQRVTLRCSPRSGDLSVYWYQQSLDQGLQFLIQYYNGEERAKGNILERFSAQQFPDLHSELNLSSLELGDSALYFCASSLEVGQGAWGYTFGSGTRLTVV.

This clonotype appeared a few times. Written as DNA, the CDR3 is TGTGCCTGGAGTATAGCGGGGGGGGCTTACAATGAGCAGTTCTTC. It translates to CAWSIAGGAYNEQFF. The chain links TRBV30 to TRBJ2-1; 11 bases agree with TRBD2. With 2 bases clipped from V and 4 bases from J, the junction kept 4 bases outside the gene matches. Germline V gene sequence: CDR1 GTSNPN, CDR2 SVGIG (reference sequence). The CDR3 extends over 15 amino acids.

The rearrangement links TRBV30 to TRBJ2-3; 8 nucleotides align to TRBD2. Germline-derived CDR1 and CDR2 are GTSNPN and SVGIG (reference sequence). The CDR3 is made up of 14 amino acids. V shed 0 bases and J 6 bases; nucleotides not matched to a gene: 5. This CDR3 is CAWSVGGGADTQYF. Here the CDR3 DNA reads TGTGCCTGGAGTGTCGGGGGGGGCGCGGATACGCAGTATTTT.

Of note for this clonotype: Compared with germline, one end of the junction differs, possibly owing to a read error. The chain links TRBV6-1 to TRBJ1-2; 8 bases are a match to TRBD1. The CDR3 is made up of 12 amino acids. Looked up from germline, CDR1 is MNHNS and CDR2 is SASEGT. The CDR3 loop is CASSDLDRALLF. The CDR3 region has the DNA TGTGCCAGCAGTGATCTGGACAGGGCATTACTCTTC.

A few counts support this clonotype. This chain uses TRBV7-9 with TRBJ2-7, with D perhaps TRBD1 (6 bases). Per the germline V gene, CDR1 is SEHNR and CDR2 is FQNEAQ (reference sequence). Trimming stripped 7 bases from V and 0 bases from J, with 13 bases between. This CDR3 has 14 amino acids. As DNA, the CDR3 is TGTGCCAGCATCGAAGGCAGGGGCTCCTACGAGCAGTACTTC. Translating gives CASIEGRGSYEQYF. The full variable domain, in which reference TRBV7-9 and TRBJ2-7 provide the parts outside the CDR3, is DTGVSQNPRHKITKRGQNVTFRCDPISEHNRLYWYRQTLGQGPEFLTYFQNEAQLEKSRLLSDRFSAERPKGSFSTLEIQRTEQGDSAMYLCASIEGRGSYEQYFGPGTRLTVT.

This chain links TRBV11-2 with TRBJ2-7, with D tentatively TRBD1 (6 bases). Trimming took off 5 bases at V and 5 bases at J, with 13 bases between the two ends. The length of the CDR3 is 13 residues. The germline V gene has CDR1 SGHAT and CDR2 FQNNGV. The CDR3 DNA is TGTGCCAGCAGCCACCAGGGGCATAACGAGCAGTACTTC. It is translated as CASSHQGHNEQYF.

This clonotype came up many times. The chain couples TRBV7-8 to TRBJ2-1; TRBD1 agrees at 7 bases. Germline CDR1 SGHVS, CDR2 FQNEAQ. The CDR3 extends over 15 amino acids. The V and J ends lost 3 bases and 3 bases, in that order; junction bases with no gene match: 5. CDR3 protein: CASSFPGQLYNEQFF. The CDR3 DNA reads TGTGCCAGCAGCTTCCCGGGACAGCTCTACAATGAGCAGTTCTTC.

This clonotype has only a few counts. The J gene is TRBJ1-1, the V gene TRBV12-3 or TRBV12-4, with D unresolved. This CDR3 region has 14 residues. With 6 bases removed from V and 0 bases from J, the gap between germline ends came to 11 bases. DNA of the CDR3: TGTGCCAGCAGCCGGGCAGCGATGAACACTGAAGCTTTCTTT. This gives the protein CASSRAAMNTEAFF.

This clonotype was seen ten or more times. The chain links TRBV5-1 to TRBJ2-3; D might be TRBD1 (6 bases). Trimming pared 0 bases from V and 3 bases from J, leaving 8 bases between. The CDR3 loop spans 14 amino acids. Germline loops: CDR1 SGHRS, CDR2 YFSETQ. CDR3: CASSLDRVTDTQYF. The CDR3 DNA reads TGCGCCAGCAGCTTGGACAGGGTTACAGATACGCAGTATTTT. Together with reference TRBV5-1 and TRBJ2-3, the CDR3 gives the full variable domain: KAGVTQTPRYLIKTRGQQVTLSCSPISGHRSVSWYQQTPGQGLQFLFEYFSETQRNKGNFPGRFSGRQFSNSRSEMNVSTLELGDSALYLCASSLDRVTDTQYFGPGTRLTVL.